This T cell receptor beta chain comes out of a study of blood T cell repertoires in COVID-19. Study-level information: T cells, B-cell-depleted T cells, or PBMCs provided the cDNA or gDNA that served as material.

The V gene's germline CDR1 is SGHDT and CDR2 YYEEEE. V dropped 0 bases and J dropped 0; count of bases not matched to a gene: 0. The CDR3 contains 15 residues. In the original processing: Counts of nucleated cells, estimated from reference gene primer amplification, were obtained. Generated by immunoSEQ multiplex PCR, the TCRdb table keeps only in-frame clones and is missing some. V, J and clone size are taken as reported in that table, and D and trimming were inferred from the DNA itself. Among around 170,000 clones listed, over 80% were seen once. This TCR came from a woman in her forties with acute or convalescent COVID-19. The sample was peripheral blood. J is TRBJ1-1 and V is TRBV5-6; 9 nucleotides agree with TRBD1. The CDR3 bases are TGTGCCAGCAGCTTGGGACAGGGGGTGAACACTGAAGCTTTCTTT. Protein product: CASSLGQGVNTEAFF. Complete variable domain (other parts from reference TRBV5-6 and TRBJ1-1): DAGVTQSPTHLIKTRGQQVTLRCSPKSGHDTVSWYQQALGQGPQFIFQYYEEEERQRGNFPDRFSGHQFPNYSSELNVNALLLGDSALYLCASSLGQGVNTEAFFGQGTRLTVV.